The 4 T cell receptor beta chains listed next were all sequenced from one sample in a study of blood T cell repertoires in COVID-19 (dated by TCRdb to 2020 to 2022). Library construction relied on the immunoSEQ multiplex PCR assay. TCRdb took over this immuneACCESS table, retaining in-frame rearrangements with V and J assigned. Such tables are incomplete; in checked studies, under half of the missing clones stem from an unresolved V gene, and the remainder is unexplained. The sample records 150,000 to 200,000 clones, approximately 91% of which are singletons. Under 2.5% of the sample is in the top ten clones. Sequenced sample: peripheral blood. These receptors were collected from a man in his 70s with active or convalescent COVID-19.

The chain combines TRBV11-2 with TRBJ1-2; 7 bases line up with TRBD1. This CDR3 comprises 14 residues. Germline V gives CDR1 SGHAT, CDR2 FQNNGV. V trimming: 0 bases; J trimming: 4 bases; junction bases outside the gene matches: 2. The chain's CDR3 is CASSLEPGGYGYTF. The CDR3 coding sequence is TGTGCCAGCAGCTTAGAACCAGGGGGCTATGGCTACACCTTC. The complete variable domain, with remaining parts taken from reference TRBV11-2 and TRBJ1-2, reads EAGVAQSPRYKIIEKRQSVAFWCNPISGHATLYWYQQILGQGPKLLIQFQNNGVVDDSQLPKDRFSAERLKGVDSTLKIQPAKLEDSAVYLCASSLEPGGYGYTFGSGTRLTVV.

The chain uses TRBV7-2 and TRBJ2-2; no clear D gene. The CDR3 loop spans 14 amino acids. Trimming cost V 2 bases and J 6 bases, with 10 bases left between them. Germline V gene lookup returns CDR1 SGHTA and CDR2 FQGNSA. CDR3 DNA sequence: TGTGCCAGCAGCTTATCTAGAGTCGCCGGGGAGCTGTTTTTT. Translated, it gives CASSLSRVAGELFF.

The rearrangement links TRBV19 to TRBJ2-7; TRBD1 agrees at 9 bases. The junction had 11 bases not matched to a gene; V was cut back by 4 bases and J by 7 bases. The CDR3 covers 15 residues. Germline V gene lookup returns CDR1 LNHDA and CDR2 SQIVND (reference sequence). CDR3 protein: CASSTWGGQGIEQYF. The CDR3 DNA reads TGTGCCAGTAGTACATGGGGAGGACAGGGGATTGAGCAGTACTTC.

This clone was counted between two and nine times. This chain's CDR3 is CASSLVRAGGRNEQFF. For the CDR3, the DNA is TGTGCCAGCAGCTTAGTGAGAGCGGGAGGTCGAAATGAGCAGTTCTTC. This chain uses TRBV11-2 with TRBJ2-1, with 9 bases aligning to TRBD2. V was clipped by 1 base and J by 7 bases; unmatched bases: 8. The CDR3 runs 16 residues. The V gene's germline CDR1 is SGHAT and CDR2 FQNNGV.